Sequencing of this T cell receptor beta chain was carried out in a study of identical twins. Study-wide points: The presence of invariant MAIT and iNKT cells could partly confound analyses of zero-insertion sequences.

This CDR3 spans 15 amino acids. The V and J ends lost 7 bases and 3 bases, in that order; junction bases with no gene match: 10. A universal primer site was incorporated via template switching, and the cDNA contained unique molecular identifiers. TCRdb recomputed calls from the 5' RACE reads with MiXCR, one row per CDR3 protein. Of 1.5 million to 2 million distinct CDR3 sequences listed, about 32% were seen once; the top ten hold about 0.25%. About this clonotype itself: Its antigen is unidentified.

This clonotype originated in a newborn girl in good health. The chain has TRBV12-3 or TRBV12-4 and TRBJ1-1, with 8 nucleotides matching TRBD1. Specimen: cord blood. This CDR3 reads CASTSQDRVDTEAFF. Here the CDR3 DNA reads TGTGCCAGCACCAGCCAGGACAGGGTGGACACTGAAGCTTTCTTT.